These 10 T cell receptor beta chains were all obtained from the same sample, sequenced in a study of T-cell memory formation after mild COVID-19. TCRdb re-called the 5' RACE reads through MiXCR, storing one row per CDR3 protein. The sample holds fewer than 550,000 distinct CDR3 sequences, around 20% seen once. Sequences were obtained from PBMCs or a T cell subset sorted from them (not recorded which). The receptors were sampled from an adult woman who had mild COVID-19 (a few samples of this study predate the infection). Cell type and time point are not known.

This chain connects TRBV7-9 to TRBJ2-7; D tentatively reads TRBD1 or TRBD2 (5 bases each). The CDR3 loop spans 17 amino acids. Between the trimmed V and J ends, which lost 5 bases and 0 bases, there was a span of 20 bases. From germline, CDR1 is SEHNR and CDR2 FQNEAQ (reference sequence). The CDR3 spells CASSLYTGAGSSYEQYF. In DNA form, the CDR3 reads TGTGCCAGCAGCCTTTATACCGGGGCTGGTAGCTCCTACGAGCAGTACTTC.

A few counts support this clonotype. This sequence joins TRBV25-1 and TRBJ1-2, with 9 bases matching TRBD1. Germline values: CDR1 MGHDK, CDR2 SYGVNS. V shed 3 bases and J 1 base; nucleotides not matched to a gene: 3. The CDR3 is made up of 15 amino acids. CDR3 sequence: CASSDWDRDNYGYTF. DNA of the CDR3: TGTGCCAGCAGTGACTGGGACAGGGATAACTATGGCTACACCTTC.

This clonotype was counted between two and nine times. V and J are TRBV5-6 and TRBJ1-1; D is unclear. The CDR3 spans 15 residues. The V end was cut by 1 base, the J end by 0 bases, with 10 bases between. Per germline, CDR1 SGHDT and CDR2 YYEEEE. As DNA, the CDR3 is TGTGCCAGCAGCTTGTGGTTGATACTGAACACTGAAGCTTTCTTT. Residues: CASSLWLILNTEAFF.

This clonotype was found a few times. CDR3 bases: TGCGCCAGCAGCTTGTTCGGAGGTGATCAGCCCCAGCATTTT. Its protein product is CASSLFGGDQPQHF. The chain is built from TRBV5-1 and TRBJ1-5; D call uncertain. Germline-derived CDR1 and CDR2 are SGHRS and YFSETQ. V was pared by 1 base and J by 5 bases, with 10 bases between. This CDR3 is built from 14 residues.

This clonotype was recorded only once. The chain links TRBV30 to TRBJ1-3; no clear D gene. The CDR3 runs to 13 residues. Germline loops: CDR1 GTSNPN, CDR2 SVGIG (reference sequence). Trimming took off 0 bases at V and 2 bases at J, with 5 bases between the two ends. CDR3 sequence reads: CAWSVSAGNTIYF. As DNA, the CDR3 is TGTGCCTGGAGTGTATCTGCTGGAAACACCATATATTTT.

The chain is built from TRBV6-5 and TRBJ1-1; 7 bases agree with TRBD1. Germline V gives CDR1 MNHEY, CDR2 SVGAGI. The CDR3 runs to 15 residues. The J segment lost 6 bases and the V segment lost 2 bases, leaving 9 bases of the junction unmatched. The CDR3 loop is CASSYLQGRVAEAFF. The DNA for the CDR3 is TGTGCCAGCAGTTACCTACAGGGGCGAGTCGCTGAAGCTTTCTTT.

The chain recombines TRBV5-1 with TRBJ2-1; TRBD2 agrees at 13 bases. The CDR3 is 16 residues long. With 3 bases clipped from V and 7 bases from J, the junction kept 7 bases outside the gene matches. Germline V gene lookup returns CDR1 SGHRS and CDR2 YFSETQ. The CDR3 sequence is CASSSGTSGTLNEQFF. The DNA of the CDR3 is TGCGCCAGCAGCTCGGGGACTAGCGGGACGTTGAATGAGCAGTTCTTC.

This rearrangement joins TRBV15 to TRBJ2-2, with 10 bases fitting TRBD1. This CDR3 comprises 17 residues. CDR1 and CDR2 from the germline V gene are LNHNV and YYDKDF (reference sequence). V lost 3 bases to trimming and J lost 3 bases; unmatched junction nucleotides: 7. The CDR3 coding sequence is TGTGCCACCAGCAGCACCCGGGACAGGGGATACACCGGGGAGCTGTTTTTT. Translated: CATSSTRDRGYTGELFF.

This clonotype was seen a handful of times. The chain is built from TRBV7-9 and TRBJ1-4; 9 positions match TRBD1. J was trimmed by 10 bases and V by 8 bases; bases with no gene match: 11. Germline-derived CDR1 and CDR2 are SEHNR and FQNEAQ (reference sequence). CDR3 length equals 14 residues. CDR3 in amino acids: CASEPGQGRGKLFF. The CDR3 DNA is TGTGCCAGCGAACCGGGACAGGGCCGGGGAAAACTGTTTTTT.

CDR3 amino acids: CASSFPRQAFF. As DNA, the CDR3 is TGTGCCAGCAGCTTTCCCAGGCAAGCTTTCTTT. The rearrangement uses TRBV11-2 and TRBJ1-1; D not resolved. The CDR3 has 11 residues. The ends were cut back, 3 bases at V and 9 bases at J, with 8 bases in the middle. CDR1 is SGHAT, CDR2 FQNNGV, per germline.